A single sample gave rise to the 28 T cell receptor beta chains below, sequenced in a study of blood T cell repertoires in COVID-19. Some clones are missing from TCRdb's copy, which holds only in-frame ones; the method was immunoSEQ multiplex PCR. This sample has about 240,000 clones, with 82% found just once. The sample taken for sequencing was peripheral blood. These receptors were collected from a woman under 30 with acute or convalescent COVID-19.

In this sample, this clone turned up once. The chain uses TRBV5-1 and TRBJ1-1; a possible D gene is TRBD1 (6 bases). Trimming pared 2 bases from V and 5 bases from J, leaving 13 bases between. Germline CDR1 reads SGHRS; CDR2 reads YFSETQ. The CDR3 is 14 amino acids. Here the CDR3 reads CASSLRGGGTEAFF. DNA of the CDR3: TGCGCCAGCAGCTTACGTGGGGGCGGAACTGAAGCTTTCTTT.

This chain connects TRBV19 to TRBJ2-1, with 12 positions matching TRBD2. Germline lookup yields CDR1 LNHDA and CDR2 SQIVND (reference sequence). This CDR3 comprises 18 residues. The junction had 14 bases not matched to a gene; V was cut back by 7 bases and J by 4 bases. The CDR3 sequence: CASTLRLAGEVGYNEQFF. CDR3 nucleotides: TGTGCCAGTACCCTCCGACTAGCGGGAGAGGTGGGGTACAATGAGCAGTTCTTC. The full variable domain, with the rest looked up from reference TRBV19 and TRBJ2-1, is DGGITQSPKYLFRKEGQNVTLSCEQNLNHDAMYWYRQDPGQGLRLIYYSQIVNDFQKGDIAEGYSVSREKKESFPLTVTSAQKNPTAFYLCASTLRLAGEVGYNEQFFGPGTRLTVL.

The rearrangement joins TRBV4-2 to TRBJ2-1; D ambiguous. The CDR3 consists of 15 residues. The V end lost 0 bases, the J end lost 5 bases, and 11 bases lay between the germline ends. Germline V gene sequence: CDR1 LGHNA, CDR2 YNFKEQ. The CDR3 sequence: CASSQDRLNDNEQFF. Written as DNA, the CDR3 is TGTGCCAGCAGCCAAGATCGACTTAACGACAATGAGCAGTTCTTC.

On this clone: A junction end diverges from the germline sequence, so it may reflect a read error. The V call is TRBV4-1, the J call TRBJ2-1; TRBD2 matches 7 bases. Germline V gene lookup returns CDR1 MGHRA and CDR2 YSYEKL. The CDR3 has 12 amino acids. The chain's CDR3 is CASSQEPGTKIF. The CDR3 coding sequence is TGCGCCAGCAGCCAAGAACCCGGGACTAAAATCTTC.

This sequence joins TRBV7-9 and TRBJ2-5; D is uncertain. The length of the CDR3 is 11 residues. V lost 6 bases, J lost 4 bases, and 6 bases lay in between. CDR1 and CDR2 from the germline V gene are SEHNR and FQNEAQ (reference sequence). CDR3 DNA: TGTGCCAGCAGTGCAGGAGAGACCCAGTACTTC. Its translation is CASSAGETQYF.

CDR3 residues: CASSSERTGVEQYF. DNA of the CDR3: TGTGCCAGCAGCTCAGAGCGGACAGGGGTCGAGCAGTACTTC. The chain combines TRBV7-8 with TRBJ2-7; 9 bases align to TRBD1. Germline loops: CDR1 SGHVS, CDR2 FQNEAQ. The CDR3 runs to 14 residues. V shed 4 bases, J shed 6 bases, and the junction held 7 bases outside the gene matches.

V gene TRBV12-3 or TRBV12-4 combines with J gene TRBJ2-1; no clear D gene. Trimming shortened V by 3 bases and J by 8 bases, and 5 bases separated the two germline ends. This CDR3 contains 11 residues. The chain's CDR3 is CASSLGYEQFF. The CDR3 DNA sequence: TGTGCCAGCAGTTTGGGCTATGAGCAGTTCTTC.

The V call is TRBV7-2, the J call TRBJ1-1; 7 bases fit TRBD1. Losses at the gene ends were 6 bases for V and 0 bases for J; bases not matched to a gene: 1. This CDR3 has 13 amino acids. Germline loops: CDR1 SGHTA, CDR2 FQGNSA. DNA of the CDR3: TGTGCCAGCAGACAGGGGATGAACACTGAAGCTTTCTTT. It specifies CASRQGMNTEAFF.

The chain employs TRBV6-5 and TRBJ1-5, with a weak D call TRBD1 (5 bases). V was pared by 8 bases and J by 0 bases, with 11 bases between. The CDR3 sequence is 14 residues long. The germline V gene has CDR1 MNHEY and CDR2 SVGAGI. Here the CDR3 DNA reads TGTGCCAGCGACAGAATATATAGCAATCAGCCCCAGCATTTT. This sequence encodes CASDRIYSNQPQHF.

The J gene is TRBJ1-3, the V gene TRBV18, with D possibly being TRBD1 (6 bases). Per the germline V gene, CDR1 is KGHSH and CDR2 is LQKENI. This CDR3 is built from 15 residues. The V end lost 3 bases, the J end lost 0 bases, and 9 bases lay between the germline ends. CDR3 sequence (DNA): TGTGCCAGCTCACCCCAGACAGGCTCTGGAAACACCATATATTTT. Translated: CASSPQTGSGNTIYF.

Regarding this clone: Compared with germline, one end of the junction differs, possibly owing to a read error. The chain is built from TRBV2 and TRBJ1-5; 7 bases map to TRBD1. This CDR3 is 13 amino acids long. Germline CDR1 is SNHLY and CDR2 is FYNNEI. The chain's CDR3 is CASSRPGQAANLF. The CDR3 coding sequence is TGTGCCAGCAGTCGACCCGGACAGGCTGCTAACCTGTTT.

The V gene is TRBV10-3, the J gene TRBJ1-1; no reliable D call. The CDR3 loop spans 13 amino acids. V gave up 6 bases and J gave up 8 bases, with 16 bases separating them. Germline-derived CDR1 and CDR2 are ENHRY and SYGVKD. For the CDR3, the DNA is TGTGCCATCAGCCCGGGAGCTACCTTAGAAGCTTTCTTT. Protein sequence: CAISPGATLEAFF.

The chain links TRBV5-1 to TRBJ2-7; 7 nucleotides align to TRBD1. Germline V gives CDR1 SGHRS, CDR2 YFSETQ. CDR3 length: 14 amino acids. V was clipped by 4 bases and J by 3 bases; unmatched bases: 7. The CDR3, as DNA: TGCGCCAGCAGCCCTCCAGGGGGTAGCTACGAGCAGTACTTC. Protein sequence: CASSPPGGSYEQYF.

Only a few counts were recorded for this clone. The chain carries TRBV7-3 and TRBJ2-2; TRBD2 agrees at 11 bases. Per the germline V gene, CDR1 is SGHTA and CDR2 is FQGTGA. The trim removed 1 base at V and 6 bases at J, leaving 4 bases unmatched. The CDR3 contains 16 residues. The CDR3 DNA reads as TGTGCCAGCAGCTTAAAACTAGCGGGAGAGGCCGGGGAGCTGTTTTTT. It is translated as CASSLKLAGEAGELFF.

This chain uses TRBV4-2 with TRBJ2-7; TRBD2 matches 12 bases. The length of the CDR3 is 17 residues. Germline-derived CDR1 and CDR2 are LGHNA and YNFKEQ. The junction had 8 bases not matched to a gene; V was cut back by 0 bases and J by 5 bases. The CDR3 spells CASSQEELAGGPHEQYF. For the CDR3, the DNA is TGTGCCAGCAGCCAAGAAGAGCTAGCGGGAGGGCCGCACGAGCAGTACTTC.

The chain combines TRBV5-1 with TRBJ2-5; D is possibly TRBD1 (6 bases). Germline V gene lookup returns CDR1 SGHRS and CDR2 YFSETQ. This CDR3 comprises 15 residues. Trimming pared 2 bases from V and 1 base from J, leaving 12 bases between. CDR3 sequence (DNA): TGCGCCAGCAGCTTAGTCGACAGGTCCCAAGAGACCCAGTACTTC. It translates to CASSLVDRSQETQYF.

V gene TRBV6-1 combines with J gene TRBJ2-1; D is ambiguous. Germline V CDR1 and CDR2: MNHNS, SASEGT. V gave up 5 bases and J gave up 4 bases, with 6 bases separating them. The CDR3 totals 12 residues. CDR3 amino acids: CASSSRYNEQFF. In DNA form, the CDR3 reads TGTGCCAGCAGTTCTCGGTACAATGAGCAGTTCTTC.

This clone showed up just once. The CDR3 nucleotides read TGTGCCACCAGCAGAGATCGCAGGGCTACCTACAATGAGCAGTTCTTC. Translated, it gives CATSRDRRATYNEQFF. This rearrangement joins TRBV15 to TRBJ2-1; TRBD1 might be the D (5 bases). Trimming removed 0 bases from V and 2 bases from J, with 11 bases in between. CDR3 size: 16 residues. Germline V gene sequence: CDR1 LNHNV, CDR2 YYDKDF (reference sequence).

The chain has TRBV5-4 and TRBJ1-6; the D is unclear. Trimming pared 0 bases from V and 9 bases from J, leaving 13 bases between. The V gene's germline CDR1 is SGHNT and CDR2 YYREEE (reference sequence). The length of the CDR3 is 15 residues. CDR3 sequence: CASSLAGAGTSPLHF. CDR3 DNA: TGTGCCAGCAGCTTGGCCGGAGCGGGTACTTCACCCCTCCACTTT.

The chain uses TRBV28 and TRBJ1-1, with D uncertain. Per the germline V gene, CDR1 is MDHEN and CDR2 is SYDVKM. V lost 8 bases and J lost 3, with 16 bases in between. The CDR3 runs 14 residues. CDR3 sequence: CASSKGGIDTEAFF. The CDR3 region has the DNA TGTGCCAGCTCCAAAGGAGGAATCGACACTGAAGCTTTCTTT.

The chain joins TRBV19 to TRBJ1-1; TRBD1 matches 9 bases. Germline CDR1 reads LNHDA; CDR2 reads SQIVND (reference sequence). V dropped 5 bases and J dropped 1; count of bases not matched to a gene: 17. The CDR3 is made up of 19 amino acids. The CDR3 here is CASSSKPGTGISGNTEAFF. The DNA of the CDR3 is TGTGCCAGTAGTTCAAAACCCGGGACAGGGATAAGTGGGAACACTGAAGCTTTCTTT.

This clone was seen more than once but under ten times. This chain uses TRBV6-2 or TRBV6-3 with TRBJ2-7; D is unresolved. Trimming removed 4 bases at V and 6 bases at J, with 13 bases between. This CDR3 region has 13 residues. Per the germline V gene, CDR1 is MNHEY and CDR2 is SVGEGT. CDR3: CASSSGLLSEQYF. In DNA, the CDR3 is TGTGCCAGCAGTTCAGGTCTTCTTTCCGAGCAGTACTTC.

This clone appeared a single time. The rearrangement joins TRBV28 to TRBJ1-2; 7 bases are a match to TRBD1. Trimming at V came to 6 bases and at J to 7 bases, leaving 8 bases not matched to a gene. The CDR3 loop spans 13 amino acids. Germline V gene sequence: CDR1 MDHEN, CDR2 SYDVKM. The CDR3 protein is CASSTRTGRGYTF. CDR3 bases: TGTGCCAGCAGCACTCGGACAGGACGTGGCTACACCTTC.

With regard to this clone: One junction end does not reproduce the germline sequence, and a read error may be involved. V gene TRBV6-2 or TRBV6-3 combines with J gene TRBJ2-7; D might be TRBD1 (5 bases). CDR1 is MNHEY, CDR2 SVGEGT, per germline. This CDR3 region has 16 residues. The CDR3 DNA is TGTGCCAGCAGTTACCTCCCAGGTCAAGGGGCCTACAAGCAGTACTTC. Protein sequence: CASSYLPGQGAYKQYF.

This chain uses TRBV28 with TRBJ1-1; 7 bases align to TRBD1. Germline V gene sequence: CDR1 MDHEN, CDR2 SYDVKM. CDR3 length equals 15 residues. V trimming: 7 bases; J trimming: 1 base; junction bases outside the gene matches: 9. The CDR3 region is CASTRGSGGNTEAFF. CDR3 nucleotide sequence: TGTGCCAGCACCAGGGGTTCAGGGGGGAACACTGAAGCTTTCTTT.

This clone was seen a few times. The CDR3 reads CASRRTGGHEKLFF. CDR3 nucleotide sequence: TGTGCCAGCAGGCGGACAGGGGGGCATGAAAAACTGTTTTTT. The rearrangement uses TRBV7-2 and TRBJ1-4; 10 bases are a match to TRBD1. The trim removed 6 bases at V and 6 bases at J, leaving 4 bases unmatched. The V gene's germline CDR1 is SGHTA and CDR2 FQGNSA. The length of the CDR3 is 14 residues.

This chain connects TRBV29-1 to TRBJ2-7; maybe TRBD1 (6 bases). CDR1 SQVTM and CDR2 ANQGSEA come from the germline V gene. Trimming pared 6 bases from V and 2 bases from J, leaving 17 bases between. The CDR3 has 14 amino acids. CDR3 sequence: CSVNDRMEPYEQYF. CDR3 sequence (DNA): TGCAGCGTCAATGACAGGATGGAACCCTACGAGCAGTACTTC.

The chain combines TRBV7-8 with TRBJ1-5; 7 positions agree with TRBD1. Germline V gene sequence: CDR1 SGHVS, CDR2 FQNEAQ. With 3 bases clipped from V and 4 bases from J, the junction kept 6 bases outside the gene matches. The CDR3 has 15 residues. The CDR3 loop reads CASSLVGGGNQPQHF. For the CDR3, the DNA is TGTGCCAGCAGCTTGGTAGGGGGCGGGAATCAGCCCCAGCATTTT.